The 5 T cell receptor beta chains below were found in one sample sequenced in a study of response to subunit inactivated influenza vaccine. TCRdb reanalysed the RT-PCR reads using MiXCR and keeps one entry per CDR3 protein. This table holds more than 400,000 distinct CDR3 sequences, approximately 6.9% found once. This material consisted of PBMCs from blood, taken roughly 24 months after vaccination. Receptors were obtained from a man between 50 and 70 years old who received an inactivated influenza vaccine.

This sequence joins TRBV27 and TRBJ2-1, with 9 bases fitting TRBD1. With 7 bases clipped from V and 6 bases from J, the junction kept 7 bases outside the gene matches. There are 14 residues in the CDR3. CDR1 is MNHEY and CDR2 is SMNVEV in the germline V gene (reference sequence). The CDR3 sequence: CASTTGQGRNEQFF. CDR3 bases: TGTGCCAGCACGACGGGACAGGGACGCAATGAGCAGTTCTTC.

Many counts were recorded for this clonotype. The CDR3 nucleotides read TGCAGTGCCGACCCCCGTGGGCAGAACGATCAGCCCCAGCATTTT. Translated: CSADPRGQNDQPQHF. The chain employs TRBV20-1 and TRBJ1-5; D uncertain. Germline V gives CDR1 DFQATT, CDR2 SNEGSKA (reference sequence). The length of the CDR3 is 15 residues. Trimming removed 6 bases from V and 5 bases from J, with 20 bases in between.

This clonotype has a count of ten or more. The rearrangement joins TRBV6-2 or TRBV6-3 to TRBJ1-2, with D tentatively TRBD1 (6 bases). V lost 6 bases and J 4 bases, leaving 12 bases between the germline ends. The CDR3 spans 13 residues. Germline V CDR1 and CDR2: MNHEY, SVGEGT. The CDR3 region has the DNA TGTGCCAGCAGGACTTCGGGGGCCTATGGCTACACCTTC. Encoded protein: CASRTSGAYGYTF.

This clonotype was detected ten times or more. The chain employs TRBV3-1 and TRBJ1-6; 7 bases line up with TRBD1. Germline V gives CDR1 LGHDT, CDR2 YNNKEL (reference sequence). This CDR3 is built from 14 residues. J was trimmed by 6 bases and V by 7 bases; bases with no gene match: 6. The DNA of the CDR3 is TGTGCCAGCACCGACAGGGCCTCTAATTCACCCCTCCACTTT. It is translated as CASTDRASNSPLHF.

Many counts were recorded for this clonotype. The CDR3 here is CASSLYPTDTYGYTF. The CDR3 nucleotides are TGTGCCAGCAGTTTATACCCGACAGATACCTATGGCTACACCTTC. The V and J genes are TRBV28 and TRBJ1-2, with D possibly matching TRBD1 (5 bases). This CDR3 is built from 15 residues. With 1 base removed from V and 4 bases from J, the gap between germline ends came to 13 bases. The germline V gene has CDR1 MDHEN and CDR2 SYDVKM.